Listed below are T cell receptor beta chains from one sample, sequenced in a study of graft-versus-host responses after intestinal transplantation. The antigens for these receptors are not known. TCRdb's copy holds only in-frame clones and misses some; the assay was immunoSEQ multiplex PCR. In the table there are about 88,000 clones, more than 85% of which are singletons. The input for sequencing was unstimulated CD4+ T cells sorted from spleen or lymph node cells, taken before transplant. These receptors all stem from a human donor who was the organ donor for an intestinal transplant. Both conserved end residues are part of each CDR3. Fields, in order: clone size, V gene, CDR3 length, D gene, J gene, CDR3 protein, CDR3 DNA. D genes are given only for firm matches. Clone size is not always given. Where it is, it says once, few, many or a class for expanded clones.

>NA|TRBV30|15|TRBD2|TRBJ2-7
CAWSVLRLAGSEQYF
TGTGCCTGGAGTGTACTCCGGCTAGCGGGTTCCGAGCAGTACTTC
>NA|TRBV7-3|17|TRBD1|TRBJ1-1
CASSPWDRGRTGGEAFF
TGTGCCAGCAGCCCATGGGACAGGGGGCGTACGGGGGGCGAAGCTTTCTTT
>NA|TRBV21-1|15|NA|TRBJ2-7
CASSKSGGKPYEQYF
TGTGCCAGCAGCAAATCTGGGGGCAAACCCTACGAGCAGTACTTC
>NA|TRBV6-5|12|NA|TRBJ1-2
CASSDTGYGYTF
TGTGCCAGCAGTGATACCGGCTATGGCTACACCTTC
>NA|TRBV7-9|14|TRBD1|TRBJ2-2
CASSGQGGNGELFF
TGTGCCAGCAGCGGACAGGGAGGCAACGGGGAGCTGTTTTTT
>NA|TRBV5-1|15|TRBD2|TRBJ2-3
CASSLGLAGTDTQYF
TGCGCCAGCAGCTTGGGACTAGCCGGCACAGATACGCAGTATTTT
>NA|TRBV14|14|NA|TRBJ2-5
CASSLRGRLETQYF
TGTGCCAGCAGCCTCCGGGGTCGTCTTGAGACCCAGTACTTC
>NA|TRBV30|12|NA|TRBJ1-2
CAWSVNSYGYTF
TGTGCCTGGAGTGTAAACAGTTATGGCTACACCTTC
>NA|TRBV4-2|15|NA|TRBJ2-2
CASMHYSGNTGELFF
TGTGCCAGCATGCATTACTCGGGGAACACCGGGGAGCTGTTTTTT
>NA|TRBV15|20|TRBD2|TRBJ2-2
CATSRDLGTSGVGNTGELFF
TGTGCCACCAGCAGAGATCTTGGGACTAGCGGGGTAGGAAACACCGGGGAGCTGTTTTTT
>NA|TRBV5-5|14|TRBD2|TRBJ2-7
CASSFAGGGYEQYF
TGTGCCAGCAGCTTCGCGGGAGGGGGCTACGAGCAGTACTTC
>NA|TRBV10-3|14|TRBD2|TRBJ2-3
CATAAGGSTDTQYF
TGTGCCACCGCGGCGGGGGGTAGCACAGATACGCAGTATTTT
>NA|TRBV19|18|NA|TRBJ2-2
CASSKWGGHPVGTGELFF
TGTGCCAGTAGTAAGTGGGGCGGACACCCAGTAGGCACCGGGGAGCTGTTTTTT
>NA|TRBV5-1|16|TRBD2|TRBJ2-7
CASTSSSGGRNWEQYF
TGCGCCAGCACTTCCTCCTCTGGCGGGAGGAATTGGGAGCAGTACTTC
>NA|TRBV9|15|NA|TRBJ1-6
CASSERTGYNSPLHF
TGTGCCAGCAGCGAACGCACAGGGTATAATTCACCCCTCCACTTT
>few|TRBV20-1|11|TRBD2|TRBJ2-7
CSARAGGEQYF
TGCAGTGCTAGAGCGGGGGGCGAGCAGTACTTC
>NA|TRBV29-1|13|NA|TRBJ1-1
CSVRFTENTEAFF
TGCAGCGTTCGCTTTACAGAGAACACTGAAGCTTTCTTT
>NA|TRBV7-9|15|NA|TRBJ2-7
CASSLVIGAPYEQYF
TGTGCCAGCAGCTTAGTAATTGGGGCCCCCTACGAGCAGTACTTC
>NA|TRBV5-1|14|TRBD1|TRBJ1-1
CASSLGPRDREAFF
TGCGCCAGCAGCTTGGGGCCCCGGGACAGGGAGGCTTTCTTT
>NA|TRBV6-5|15|TRBD1|TRBJ2-7
CASSYSGQGSYEQYF
TGTGCCAGCAGTTACTCAGGACAGGGCTCCTACGAGCAGTACTTC
>NA|TRBV23-1|19|TRBD1|TRBJ1-2
CASSQSRGDRNSANYGYTF
TGCGCCAGCAGTCAATCTAGGGGGGACAGAAATTCGGCTAACTATGGCTACACCTTC
>NA|TRBV5-6|15|TRBD1|TRBJ2-1
CASRGPGQPYNEQFF
TGTGCCAGCAGGGGACCGGGACAGCCCTACAATGAGCAGTTCTTC
>NA|TRBV5-3|16|TRBD1|TRBJ1-1
CARSLVDRLINTEAFF
TGTGCCAGAAGCTTGGTGGACAGGCTCATCAACACTGAAGCTTTCTTT
>NA|TRBV18|14|TRBD1|TRBJ2-2
CASSSDRASGELFF
TGTGCCAGCTCATCGGACAGGGCTAGCGGGGAGCTGTTTTTT
>NA|TRBV30|14|NA|TRBJ2-2
CAWSVQLPTGELFF
TGTGCCTGGAGTGTACAACTACCCACCGGGGAGCTGTTTTTT
>NA|TRBV2|16|NA|TRBJ2-3
CASSEAGGLSTDTQYF
TGTGCCAGCAGTGAAGCGGGCGGGTTAAGCACAGATACGCAGTATTTT
>once|TRBV5-4|16|NA|TRBJ2-1
CASSLRPNLADNEQFF
TGTGCCAGCAGCTTGAGACCGAACTTAGCGGACAATGAGCAGTTCTTC
>few|TRBV27|14|TRBD1|TRBJ1-6
CASREQGANSPLHF
TGTGCCAGCAGGGAACAGGGGGCTAATTCACCCCTCCACTTT
>NA|TRBV10-2|13|NA|TRBJ2-1
CASGPWLYNEQFF
TGCGCCAGCGGGCCCTGGCTTTACAATGAGCAGTTCTTC
>few|TRBV30|13|NA|TRBJ1-5
CAWSDGSNQPQHF
TGTGCCTGGAGTGACGGTAGCAATCAGCCCCAGCATTTT
>NA|TRBV28|15|NA|TRBJ2-2
CASSEQVTNTGELFF
TGTGCCAGCAGCGAACAGGTTACGAACACCGGGGAGCTGTTTTTT
>NA|TRBV10-3|17|NA|TRBJ2-5
CAISESTGQGLQETQYF
TGTGCCATCAGTGAGTCTACCGGCCAGGGGCTCCAAGAGACCCAGTACTTC
>NA|TRBV6-1|14|NA|TRBJ2-5
CASRQPGFQETQYF
TGTGCCAGCAGACAACCGGGATTCCAAGAGACCCAGTACTTC
>NA|TRBV10-1|17|TRBD2|TRBJ2-1
CASSGRTSGESYNEQFF
TGCGCCAGCAGTGGTAGGACTAGCGGGGAGTCCTACAATGAGCAGTTCTTC
>NA|TRBV29-1|15|NA|TRBJ1-1
CSGTQGDPMNTEAFF
TGCAGCGGTACACAGGGAGACCCCATGAACACTGAAGCTTTCTTT
>NA|TRBV30|14|NA|TRBJ1-3
CAWSAQGGGNTIYF
TGTGCCTGGAGTGCCCAGGGAGGAGGAAACACCATATATTTT
>few|TRBV5-1|13|NA|TRBJ2-5
CASSRDLWETQYF
TGCGCCAGCAGCAGGGACTTATGGGAGACCCAGTACTTC
>NA|TRBV5-1|15|TRBD2|TRBJ2-1
CASSSTSGNYNEQFF
TGCGCCAGCAGCTCGACTAGCGGAAACTACAATGAGCAGTTCTTC
>NA|TRBV7-8|12|TRBD1|TRBJ1-2
CASSRDSYGYTF
TGTGCCAGCAGCCGGGACAGCTATGGCTACACCTTC
>NA|TRBV4-1|15|NA|TRBJ1-2
CASSQDAAPGGGYTF
TGCGCCAGCAGCCAAGATGCCGCCCCGGGGGGTGGCTACACCTTC
>NA|TRBV30|15|NA|TRBJ1-1
CAWRPRTVMNTEAFF
TGTGCCTGGAGACCCCGGACAGTTATGAACACTGAAGCTTTCTTT
>NA|TRBV20-1|11|TRBD1|TRBJ2-7
CSARDSYEQYF
TGCAGTGCCCGGGACAGCTACGAGCAGTACTTC
>NA|TRBV4-1|18|TRBD2|TRBJ2-2
CASSQPSGLAGETGELFF
TGCGCCAGCAGCCAACCCTCGGGACTAGCGGGAGAGACCGGGGAGCTGTTTTTT
>NA|TRBV5-1|20|NA|TRBJ2-2
CASSSNTISRGPSNTGELFF
TGCGCCAGCAGCTCTAACACCATAAGTAGAGGCCCTTCAAACACCGGGGAGCTGTTTTTT
>NA|TRBV18|15|NA|TRBJ2-3
CASSRYDTSTDTQYF
TGTGCCAGCTCACGGTACGACACTAGCACAGATACGCAGTATTTT
>NA|TRBV19|15|TRBD1|TRBJ2-2
CASSRDRVRTGELFF
TGTGCCAGTAGTAGGGACAGGGTTCGGACCGGGGAGCTGTTTTTT
>once|TRBV5-1|16|TRBD2|TRBJ2-1
CASSLSGTSYDNEQFF
TGCGCCAGCAGCTTGTCCGGGACTAGTTACGACAATGAGCAGTTCTTC
>NA|TRBV19|16|TRBD2|TRBJ2-1
CASSIPLAGGYNEQFF
TGTGCCAGTAGTATCCCACTAGCGGGCGGGTACAATGAGCAGTTCTTC
>NA|TRBV15|18|TRBD1|TRBJ1-3
CATSRDGLGGSSGNTIYF
TGTGCCACCAGCAGAGATGGTTTAGGGGGCAGCTCTGGAAACACCATATATTTT
>NA|TRBV4-1|14|TRBD2|TRBJ2-7
CASSLRTSSYEQYF
TGCGCCAGCAGCCTACGGACTAGCAGCTACGAGCAGTACTTC
>NA|TRBV19|16|NA|TRBJ2-2
CASSRARDSLGGELFF
TGTGCCAGTAGTAGGGCCCGGGACTCTCTCGGCGGGGAGCTGTTTTTT
>NA|TRBV5-1|13|NA|TRBJ1-2
CASSLQGTYGYTF
TGCGCCAGCAGCTTGCAGGGGACCTATGGCTACACCTTC
>NA|TRBV25-1|14|NA|TRBJ2-2
CASTGTMDTGELFF
TGTGCCAGCACTGGGACAATGGACACCGGGGAGCTGTTTTTT
>few|TRBV7-8|16|TRBD1|TRBJ2-1
CASSSRSGQGVREQFF
TGTGCCAGCAGCTCCCGTAGTGGACAGGGGGTCAGGGAGCAGTTCTTC
>NA|TRBV5-4|16|NA|TRBJ1-1
CASSLALRVGNTEAFF
TGTGCCAGCAGCTTGGCTCTCAGGGTTGGGAACACTGAAGCTTTCTTT
>NA|TRBV5-4|16|NA|TRBJ1-2
CASSLAPERGYYGYTF
TGTGCCAGCAGCTTGGCCCCCGAGAGAGGGTACTATGGCTACACCTTC
>once|TRBV19|13|NA|TRBJ2-1
CASSETVYNEQFF
TGTGCCAGTAGCGAAACAGTATACAATGAGCAGTTCTTC
>NA|TRBV28|17|TRBD2|TRBJ2-7
CASSLIAGGSGAYEQYF
TGTGCCAGCAGTTTAATAGCGGGAGGGTCTGGGGCCTACGAGCAGTACTTC
>NA|TRBV7-9|14|TRBD1|TRBJ1-1
CASSLRRDSTEAFF
TGTGCCAGCAGCCTAAGGCGGGACAGCACTGAAGCTTTCTTT
>NA|TRBV7-6|14|TRBD1|TRBJ2-1
CASSLGQGRHEQFF
TGTGCCAGCAGCTTAGGACAGGGAAGGCATGAGCAGTTCTTC